The 18 T cell receptor beta chains in this list originate from one sample, sequenced in a study of blood T cell repertoires in COVID-19 (dated by TCRdb to the early 2020s). Library preparation was by the immunoSEQ multiplex PCR assay. As stored in TCRdb, this immuneACCESS dataset retains in-frame rearrangements with V and J assigned. A fraction of the clones does not appear; measured against another copy, unresolved V genes explain less than half of the discrepancy, and the remainder lacks a known reason. The sample has approximately 88,000 clones on record, 80% of them singletons. The leading ten clones occupy around 9% of the sample. Source material: peripheral blood. These receptors were collected from a man aged 50-60 years who had recovered from COVID-19.

This chain uses TRBV18 with TRBJ2-6; unclear D gene. V was pared by 8 bases and J by 2 bases, with 13 bases between. Per the germline V gene, CDR1 is KGHSH and CDR2 is LQKENI. CDR3 length: 15 amino acids. CDR3 DNA: TGTGCCAGCGCCAAAGTGGGCCCTGGGGCCAACGTCCTGACTTTC. Encoded protein: CASAKVGPGANVLTF.

This clone was seen only a few times. The chain recombines TRBV5-1 with TRBJ1-4; TRBD1 aligns across 9 bases. The CDR3 is 15 amino acids. J gave up 6 bases and V 4 bases, and 7 bases lay outside the gene matches. Germline CDR1 is SGHRS and CDR2 is YFSETQ. As DNA, the CDR3 is TGCGCCAGCAGCGGGAAGACAGGGGGAGATGAAAAACTGTTTTTT. It yields the protein CASSGKTGGDEKLFF.

The J gene is TRBJ1-1, the V gene TRBV18; D possibly corresponds to TRBD1 (6 bases). The V gene's germline CDR1 is KGHSH and CDR2 LQKENI. Trimming cost V 6 bases and J 1 base, with 18 bases left between them. The CDR3 has 16 residues. The CDR3 DNA sequence: TGTGCCAGCTCCACACAGGGCACCAGAGGGAACACTGAAGCTTTCTTT. Its protein product is CASSTQGTRGNTEAFF. Full variable domain (missing parts from reference TRBV18 and TRBJ1-1): NAGVMQNPRHLVRRRGQEARLRCSPMKGHSHVYWYRQLPEEGLKFMVYLQKENIIDESGMPKERFSAEFPKEGPSILRIQQVVRGDSAAYFCASSTQGTRGNTEAFFGQGTRLTVV.

V and J are TRBV10-2 and TRBJ1-2, with 9 bases aligning to TRBD1. Germline values: CDR1 WSHSY, CDR2 SAAADI. CDR3 length equals 12 residues. J was trimmed by 6 bases and V by 6 bases; bases with no gene match: 2. The CDR3 sequence: CASRQGADGYTF. CDR3 sequence (DNA): TGCGCCAGCAGACAGGGGGCGGATGGCTACACCTTC.

This clone was observed a single time. The chain uses TRBV20-1 and TRBJ2-7; D is perhaps TRBD1 (5 bases). The CDR3 runs to 11 residues. V lost 2 bases to trimming and J lost 8 bases, with 10 bases between them. CDR1 and CDR2 (germline): DFQATT, SNEGSKA (reference sequence). The chain's CDR3 is CSARQGVKQYF. DNA for the CDR3: TGCAGTGCTAGACAGGGTGTCAAGCAGTACTTC.

The V call is TRBV5-1, the J call TRBJ2-5; TRBD2 aligns across 14 bases. V was clipped by 3 bases and J by 2 bases; unmatched bases: 3. There are 16 residues in the CDR3. Germline lookup yields CDR1 SGHRS and CDR2 YFSETQ. CDR3 nucleotide sequence: TGCGCCAGCAGCTCCGGACTAGCGGGGGGACAAGAGACCCAGTACTTC. It is translated as CASSSGLAGGQETQYF.

This sequence joins TRBV3-1 (or the pseudogene TRBV3-2) and TRBJ1-1, with D maybe TRBD1 (6 bases). The CDR3 has 12 amino acids. The germline CDR1 and CDR2 sequences are LGHDT and YNNKEL (reference sequence). Trimming left V 5 bases short and J 6 bases short, with 10 bases between. The CDR3 nucleotides read TGTGCCAGCAGCACCAGGGGCGCTGAAGCTTTCTTT. Translation: CASSTRGAEAFF.

The gene calls are TRBV6-1 and TRBJ1-5; 7 bases fit TRBD1. The CDR3 runs to 14 residues. V shed 3 bases, J shed 6 bases, and the junction held 5 bases outside the gene matches. Germline V gene data show CDR1 as MNHNS and CDR2 as SASEGT. The CDR3 loop is CASSETQGGQPQHF. The CDR3 DNA reads TGTGCCAGCAGTGAGACTCAGGGGGGTCAGCCCCAGCATTTT.

V usage is TRBV19 and J usage is TRBJ1-5, with no clear D. Germline CDR1 reads LNHDA; CDR2 reads SQIVND (reference sequence). CDR3 length equals 13 residues. Trimming shortened V by 5 bases and J by 5 bases, and 10 bases separated the two germline ends. The CDR3 loop is CASSQLRDQPQHF. The CDR3 region has the DNA TGTGCCAGTAGTCAATTGCGGGATCAGCCCCAGCATTTT.

This chain links TRBV18 with TRBJ1-5; D unclear. Trimming pared 3 bases from V and 4 bases from J, leaving 7 bases between. The CDR3 contains 13 residues. Germline CDR1 KGHSH, CDR2 LQKENI. DNA of the CDR3: TGTGCCAGCTCACCTGGGCCAAATCAGCCCCAGCATTTT. Its translation: CASSPGPNQPQHF.

The chain uses TRBV10-3 and TRBJ1-5, with D possibly TRBD1 on 6 matching bases. The V gene lost 10 bases and the J gene lost 2 bases, with 9 bases spanning the gap. CDR3 length: 12 residues. CDR1 ENHRY and CDR2 SYGVKD come from the germline V gene. The CDR3 here is CATRQGNQPQHF. The CDR3 region has the DNA TGTGCCACAAGACAGGGCAATCAGCCCCAGCATTTT.

CDR3 in amino acids: CASSLVASRYNEQFF. The DNA for the CDR3 is TGTGCCAGCAGCTTGGTCGCTAGCAGGTACAATGAGCAGTTCTTC. The chain couples TRBV5-5 to TRBJ2-1; TRBD2 might be the D (5 bases). In germline, CDR1 is SGHKS, CDR2 YYEKEE (reference sequence). The CDR3 loop spans 15 amino acids. Trimming removed 0 bases at V and 4 bases at J, with 11 bases between. The full variable domain, rest sourced from reference TRBV5-5 and TRBJ2-1, is DAGVTQSPTHLIKTRGQQVTLRCSPISGHKSVSWYQQVLGQGPQFIFQYYEKEERGRGNFPDRFSARQFPNYSSELNVNALLLGDSALYLCASSLVASRYNEQFFGPGTRLTVL.

This clone was observed a few times. This chain joins TRBV9 and TRBJ2-5, with 11 bases fitting TRBD2. Trimming at V came to 2 bases and at J to 1 base, leaving 1 base not matched to a gene. CDR3 length equals 15 residues. The germline CDR1 and CDR2 sequences are SGDLS and YYNGEE. CDR3 in amino acids: CASSVGTSGQETQYF. The DNA for the CDR3 is TGTGCCAGCAGCGTCGGGACTAGCGGCCAAGAGACCCAGTACTTC.

This clone was found a few times. J is TRBJ1-1 and V is TRBV4-1, with D uncertain. The CDR3 is 15 amino acids. Trimming took off 4 bases at V and 5 bases at J, with 17 bases between the two ends. Germline CDR1 reads MGHRA; CDR2 reads YSYEKL. In DNA, the CDR3 is TGCGCCAGCAGCCTGGCAGTGGGTATCGGGACTGAAGCTTTCTTT. Amino acids: CASSLAVGIGTEAFF.

This clone was counted once. The chain recombines TRBV6-5 with TRBJ1-6, with 8 bases lining up with TRBD1. This CDR3 has 15 amino acids. Unmatched junction bases numbered 7, after V lost 5 bases and J lost 7 bases. CDR1 MNHEY and CDR2 SVGAGI come from the germline V gene. This CDR3 reads CASSTDRVGNSPLHF. The CDR3 coding sequence is TGTGCCAGCAGTACGGACAGGGTAGGAAATTCACCCCTCCACTTT.

The rearrangement uses TRBV7-2 and TRBJ2-7, with TRBD1 matching 7 bases. CDR3 length: 15 amino acids. The germline CDR1 and CDR2 sequences are SGHTA and FQGNSA. The junction had 5 bases not matched to a gene; V was cut back by 3 bases and J by 0 bases. Here the CDR3 reads CASSLDRQSSYEQYF. The CDR3, as DNA: TGTGCCAGCAGCTTGGACAGGCAGAGCTCCTACGAGCAGTACTTC.

The V call is TRBV30, the J call TRBJ1-3, with D tentatively TRBD1 (5 bases). V was cut by 4 bases and J by 0 bases, with 13 bases left in between. Germline V CDR1 and CDR2: GTSNPN, SVGIG (reference sequence). This CDR3 region has 15 residues. CDR3 sequence reads: CAWTAGLSSGNTIYF. CDR3 DNA sequence: TGTGCCTGGACCGCGGGACTTAGCTCTGGAAACACCATATATTTT. Full variable domain (rest looked up from reference TRBV30 and TRBJ1-3): SQTIHQWPATLVQPVGSPLSLECTVEGTSNPNLYWYRQAAGRGLQLLFYSVGIGQISSEVPQNLSASRPQDRQFILSSKKLLLSDSGFYLCAWTAGLSSGNTIYFGEGSWLTVV.

The CDR3 coding sequence is TGTGCCAGCAGCTCGGGACAGGGTCAGGAGACCCAGTACTTC. Translated, it gives CASSSGQGQETQYF. The chain combines TRBV11-3 with TRBJ2-5, with TRBD1 identical over 9 bases. The CDR3 contains 14 residues. Germline CDR1 reads SGHNT; CDR2 reads YENEEA. V trimming: 4 bases; J trimming: 5 bases; junction bases outside the gene matches: 5.